A selection of T cell receptor beta chains follows, all from one sample in a study of vaccination effects on CD4 cells after COVID-19. The assay was immunoSEQ multiplex PCR, and TCRdb's table has in-frame clones only and misses some. The sample yields 40,000 or so clones, around 70% seen once. These receptors' targets are unknown. The input for sequencing was CD4+ T cells from PBMCs cultured without peptide, taken after COVID-19 vaccination. These TCRs come from a human donor who received a COVID-19 vaccine. CDR3s leave out the opening cysteine and the closing phenylalanine or tryptophan.

CDR3 length,J gene,V gene,CDR3 protein
14,TRBJ1-6,TRBV10-3,AISGGGGSYNSPLH
13,TRBJ2-5,TRBV5-1,ASARRAGGQETQY
13,TRBJ1-1,TRBV7-2,ASSVYGAMNTEAF
15,TRBJ2-3,TRBV9,ASSVARIAGGTDTQY
10,TRBJ2-1,TRBV5-1,ASSLAIGVQF
13,TRBJ2-7,TRBV5-1,ASTPRQDASYEQY
10,TRBJ1-1,TRBV25-1,ASSRGETEAF
14,TRBJ1-5,TRBV4-2,ASSRLGQGSNQPQH
13,TRBJ2-3,TRBV10-3,AISESERSGDTQY
14,TRBJ2-7,TRBV5-4,ASSFGAGTGGIEQY
14,TRBJ2-3,TRBV5-1,ASSLMGLAGGDTQY
12,TRBJ1-2,TRBV6-5,ASSTGDRVDGYT
16,TRBJ2-7,TRBV5-4,ASSLALGLAGESYEQY
10,TRBJ2-7,TRBV3-1/TRBV3-2,ASSQGAYEQY
10,TRBJ2-7,TRBV19,ASSPSRNEQY
14,TRBJ2-5,TRBV10-3,AISAGQGIGQETQY
12,TRBJ1-4,TRBV7-2,ASSLGGGLGKLF
9,TRBJ1-2,TRBV7-8,ASSLEYGYT
12,TRBJ2-3,TRBV9,ASSLSGDTDTQY
10,TRBJ1-5,TRBV7-9,ATTEGNQPQH
15,TRBJ2-1,TRBV18,ASSPVGTGLSYNEQF
9,TRBJ1-2,TRBV12-5,ASGLVNGYT
13,TRBJ2-5,TRBV7-2,ASSLASVVGETQY
13,TRBJ2-7,TRBV6-5,ASSYQDRTFNEQY
14,TRBJ1-3,TRBV5-1,ASSLTHSGSGNTIY
13,TRBJ1-2,TRBV7-9,ASSPLAREAGGYT
11,TRBJ1-1,TRBV11-3,ASSQTVGTEAF
9,TRBJ1-3,TRBV6-6,ASQRGATIY